This TCR beta chain comes out of a study of blood T cell repertoires in COVID-19. Across the whole study: Acute-phase and convalescent COVID-19 samples originated in the United States, Italy and Spain. PBMCs, B-cell-depleted T cells, or T cells provided the cDNA or gDNA that made up the material.

Source study methods: Amplification of reference gene primers provided the estimated nucleated cell counts. Libraries were prepared by immunoSEQ multiplex PCR; TCRdb keeps only in-frame clonotypes and omits some of them. V, J and clone size reflect that table, while D and trimming were determined from the DNA. Among 80,000 to 90,000 clones, around nine tenths were seen once, and the ten largest hold roughly 5.4%. The TCR comes from a man aged 40-49 years with acute or convalescent COVID-19. The sequenced sample was peripheral blood.

The CDR3 protein is CASSQDRQGKQYF. The CDR3 bases are TGTGCCAGCAGCCAAGATCGCCAGGGGAAGCAGTACTTC. The chain uses TRBV3-1 (or the pseudogene TRBV3-2) and TRBJ2-7; a weak D match, TRBD1 (6 bases). Germline V gene lookup returns CDR1 LGHDT and CDR2 YNNKEL (reference sequence). Trimming cost V 0 bases and J 8 bases, with 11 bases left between them. The length of the CDR3 is 13 residues.